What follows are 21 T cell receptor beta chains derived from one specimen sequenced in a study of shared clonotypes between healthy human individuals. This table comes from immunoSEQ multiplex PCR, and its TCRdb copy is limited to in-frame clones, with some not included. Here the sample spans about 680,000 clones, less than 80% being singletons. The sample consisted of memory CD4+ T cells sorted from blood. Subset of the sample: CD45RA-negative fraction. These TCRs come from a woman between 25 and 40 years old in good health.

V is TRBV5-1 and J is TRBJ2-5; 8 bases map to TRBD1. The CDR3 is 15 amino acids. The germline CDR1 and CDR2 sequences are SGHRS and YFSETQ. J lost 5 bases, V lost 3 bases, and 9 bases had no gene match. CDR3 protein: CASSSVDRGGETQYF. For the CDR3, the DNA is TGCGCCAGCAGCTCCGTCGACAGGGGTGGGGAGACCCAGTACTTC.

The J gene is TRBJ1-1, the V gene TRBV19; 8 bases map to TRBD1. V was clipped by 6 bases and J by 5 bases; unmatched bases: 20. Germline loops: CDR1 LNHDA, CDR2 SQIVND (reference sequence). The length of the CDR3 is 18 residues. CDR3 loop: CASRGLEETGVLLTEAFF. CDR3 bases: TGTGCCAGTAGAGGACTGGAAGAGACAGGGGTTTTACTGACTGAAGCTTTCTTT.

The chain carries TRBV29-1 and TRBJ2-5, with TRBD2 matching 7 bases. The J call could be wrong; TRBJ2-7 is a better fit for the DNA end. The CDR3 is 16 residues long. Looked up from germline, CDR1 is SQVTM and CDR2 is ANQGSEA. DNA for the CDR3: TGCAGCGTTGTATTTTTCAGGGCGGGGGATCCCTACGAGCAGTACTTC. It encodes CSVVFFRAGDPYEQYF.

Concerning this clone: A single base separates this from a much larger clone, so it may be a read error. The CDR3 DNA reads TGTGCCAGCAGTGCGGGACTAGCGGGAGTAGGTGAGCAGTTCTTC. Translated, it gives CASSAGLAGVGEQFF. This chain connects TRBV27 to TRBJ2-1, with 14 bases that match TRBD2. This CDR3 comprises 15 residues. Germline CDR1 reads MNHEY; CDR2 reads SMNVEV (reference sequence). The trim removed 5 bases at V and 9 bases at J, leaving 6 bases unmatched.

The gene calls are TRBV28 and TRBJ2-1, with 15 bases matching TRBD2. The CDR3 is 16 amino acids. The V gene end was trimmed by 3 bases and the J gene end by 12 bases; junction bases not matched to a gene: 9. The germline V gene has CDR1 MDHEN and CDR2 SYDVKM. Here the CDR3 reads CASSLGLAGGSRWQFF. The CDR3 bases are TGTGCCAGCAGTTTGGGACTAGCGGGGGGAAGTAGGTGGCAGTTCTTC.

The sample holds many counts of this clone. V gene TRBV6-1 combines with J gene TRBJ2-3; tentatively, D is TRBD1 (6 bases). Germline-derived CDR1 and CDR2 are MNHNS and SASEGT. Trimming cost V 7 bases and J 0 bases, with 14 bases left between them. The CDR3 has 15 residues. CDR3 residues: CASTVQGASTDTQYF. As DNA, the CDR3 is TGTGCCAGCACCGTACAGGGAGCTAGCACAGATACGCAGTATTTT.

The rearrangement uses TRBV7-8 and TRBJ1-5; a weak D match, TRBD1 (5 bases). Looked up from germline, CDR1 is SGHVS and CDR2 is FQNEAQ. Trimming stripped 1 base from V and 5 bases from J, with 18 bases between. The CDR3 covers 17 residues. The CDR3 loop is CASSLDRQGPRDQPQHF. In DNA, the CDR3 is TGTGCCAGCAGCTTAGATCGGCAGGGCCCAAGGGATCAGCCCCAGCATTTT.

The rearrangement links TRBV28 to TRBJ1-3; D is uncertain. The germline V and J ends were trimmed by 2 bases and 2 bases, with 10 bases remaining between them. Germline V gene lookup returns CDR1 MDHEN and CDR2 SYDVKM. There are 15 residues in the CDR3. CDR3 DNA: TGTGCCAGCAGTTTAGCAGGCATTCCTGGAAACACCATATATTTT. Translating gives CASSLAGIPGNTIYF.

Worth noting for this clone: Distinct nucleotide sequences in the sample also encode this CDR3. V and J are TRBV5-1 and TRBJ1-2; 9 bases are shared with TRBD1. CDR1 SGHRS and CDR2 YFSETQ come from the germline V gene. Trimming cost V 0 bases and J 8 bases; bases outside gene matches: 8. This CDR3 has 15 amino acids. Here the CDR3 reads CASSLGDRDAGGYTF. CDR3 in DNA: TGCGCCAGCAGCTTGGGGGACAGGGATGCTGGCGGCTACACCTTC.

The chain combines TRBV30 with TRBJ1-4, with D tentatively TRBD1 (5 bases). The length of the CDR3 is 15 residues. Germline V lookup: CDR1 GTSNPN, CDR2 SVGIG (reference sequence). With 1 base removed from V and 3 bases from J, the gap between germline ends came to 12 bases. CDR3 DNA: TGTGCCTGGAGTGCCCAGGGAAACTCTAATGAAAAACTGTTTTTT. This translates into CAWSAQGNSNEKLFF.

Notes on this clone: Other DNA sequences in the same sample also yield this CDR3. The chain couples TRBV30 to TRBJ1-5; D uncertain. The length of the CDR3 is 13 residues. Trimming stripped 1 base from V and 2 bases from J, with 6 bases between. The germline CDR1 and CDR2 sequences are GTSNPN and SVGIG (reference sequence). The CDR3 here is CAWSAGGNQPQHF. The CDR3 nucleotides are TGTGCCTGGAGTGCCGGGGGCAATCAGCCCCAGCATTTT.

This clone was observed a few times. The identical CDR3 is also encoded by other nucleotide sequences in the sample. V usage is TRBV5-1 and J usage is TRBJ1-3; D gene unclear. Trimming shortened V by 0 bases and J by 0 bases, and 7 bases separated the two germline ends. Germline values: CDR1 SGHRS, CDR2 YFSETQ. The CDR3 covers 15 residues. CDR3 residues: CASSLGSDSGNTIYF. The CDR3 coding sequence is TGCGCCAGCAGCTTGGGTTCGGACTCTGGAAACACCATATATTTT.

This clone appeared a few times. This sequence joins TRBV5-4 and TRBJ1-1; a weak D match, TRBD1 (6 bases). The CDR3 runs 14 residues. Per the germline V gene, CDR1 is SGHNT and CDR2 is YYREEE (reference sequence). The V gene lost 2 bases and the J gene lost 4 bases, with 12 bases spanning the gap. The CDR3 here is CASSFEQGITEAFF. For the CDR3, the DNA is TGTGCCAGCAGCTTTGAACAGGGCATCACTGAAGCTTTCTTT.

The chain uses TRBV27 and TRBJ2-2, with 9 bases matching TRBD1. Trimming cost V 6 bases and J 7 bases; bases outside gene matches: 6. Germline V gene lookup returns CDR1 MNHEY and CDR2 SMNVEV (reference sequence). The CDR3 totals 14 residues. The CDR3 region is CASSPDRGNGELFF. The CDR3, as DNA: TGTGCCAGCAGCCCCGACAGGGGGAACGGGGAGCTGTTTTTT.

This clone was seen a few times. The chain employs TRBV7-2 and TRBJ2-5, with D possibly called TRBD1 or TRBD2 (5 bases each). The CDR3 sequence is 15 residues long. Germline V gene sequence: CDR1 SGHTA, CDR2 FQGNSA. V shed 1 base and J shed 4 bases, with 13 bases lying between them. In nucleotides, the CDR3 is TGTGCCAGCAGCTTAGTTTGGGGCGGGTTAGAGACCCAGTACTTC. It is translated as CASSLVWGGLETQYF.

V and J are TRBV12-5 and TRBJ2-7; TRBD2 aligns across 7 bases. The CDR3 covers 19 residues. Germline CDR1 LGHNT, CDR2 FRNRAP. J lost 4 bases, V lost 4 bases, and 22 bases had no gene match. Written as DNA, the CDR3 is TGTGCTAGTGGTTCCCCTTGGACTAGTCTACCCAAGGGGAGTTACGAGCAGTACTTC. Translation gives CASGSPWTSLPKGSYEQYF. The full variable domain, its missing parts supplied by reference TRBV12-5 and TRBJ2-7, is DARVTQTPRHKVTEMGQEVTMRCQPILGHNTVFWYRQTMMQGLELLAYFRNRAPLDDSGMPKDRFSAEMPDATLATLKIQPSEPRDSAVYFCASGSPWTSLPKGSYEQYFGPGTRLTVT.

J is TRBJ2-3 and V is TRBV6-5; the match to TRBD2 covers 7 bases. This CDR3 has 14 residues. The V gene end was trimmed by 2 bases and the J gene end by 7 bases; junction bases not matched to a gene: 6. Germline lookup yields CDR1 MNHEY and CDR2 SVGAGI. This chain's CDR3 is CASSYEPSGNTQYF. As DNA, the CDR3 is TGTGCCAGCAGTTACGAGCCTAGCGGTAATACGCAGTATTTT.

This clone was recorded a few times. J is TRBJ2-3 and V is TRBV6-6, with D unclear. CDR3 length: 15 residues. Trimming took off 4 bases at V and 5 bases at J, with 16 bases between the two ends. Germline CDR1 reads MNHNY; CDR2 reads SVGAGI (reference sequence). CDR3 sequence reads: CASSLGPYQQDTQYF. CDR3 in DNA: TGTGCCAGCAGTTTGGGTCCATACCAACAAGATACGCAGTATTTT.

The rearrangement uses TRBV5-1 and TRBJ2-2; maybe TRBD2 (5 bases). The length of the CDR3 is 18 residues. The germline V gene has CDR1 SGHRS and CDR2 YFSETQ. V was cut by 2 bases and J by 3 bases, with 20 bases left in between. The CDR3 DNA sequence: TGCGCCAGCAGCTTCGGCGACACGGGGATTGGGGACACCGGGGAGCTGTTTTTT. This gives the protein CASSFGDTGIGDTGELFF.

The chain links TRBV28 to TRBJ1-2; D remains unclear. Trimming pared 8 bases from V and 8 bases from J, leaving 12 bases between. CDR3 length equals 11 residues. Per the germline V gene, CDR1 is MDHEN and CDR2 is SYDVKM. The CDR3 reads CASHSSWGYTF. DNA of the CDR3: TGTGCCAGCCATTCGTCGTGGGGCTACACCTTC.

In its sample, this clone was seen a few times. This chain joins TRBV9 and TRBJ1-2; D gene unclear. Germline values: CDR1 SGDLS, CDR2 YYNGEE. The V and J ends lost 2 bases and 5 bases respectively, with 7 bases between them. This CDR3 is 12 amino acids long. This CDR3 is CASSVGRYGYTF. In DNA, the CDR3 is TGTGCCAGCAGCGTGGGCCGATATGGCTACACCTTC.